This T cell receptor beta chain was recorded in a study of control samples from healthy donors and cancer patients. This clone was picked up a small number of times. Clones were sequenced by immunoSEQ multiplex PCR, and TCRdb holds only the in-frame ones, with some missing. Counted here are about 98,000 clones, roughly three quarters occurring once; the ten biggest clones make up more than 9%. Trimming pared 7 bases from V and 4 bases from J, leaving 13 bases between. Germline-derived CDR1 and CDR2 are LGHNT and FRNRAP. The CDR3 has 13 residues. The V and J genes are TRBV12-5 and TRBJ1-1; tentatively, D is TRBD1 (5 bases). Sequencing was done on a sample of blood. The TCR was taken from a woman aged 25 to 45 in good health. This CDR3 is CASVGERGTEAFF. DNA of the CDR3: TGTGCTAGTGTCGGTGAGAGGGGCACTGAAGCTTTCTTT.